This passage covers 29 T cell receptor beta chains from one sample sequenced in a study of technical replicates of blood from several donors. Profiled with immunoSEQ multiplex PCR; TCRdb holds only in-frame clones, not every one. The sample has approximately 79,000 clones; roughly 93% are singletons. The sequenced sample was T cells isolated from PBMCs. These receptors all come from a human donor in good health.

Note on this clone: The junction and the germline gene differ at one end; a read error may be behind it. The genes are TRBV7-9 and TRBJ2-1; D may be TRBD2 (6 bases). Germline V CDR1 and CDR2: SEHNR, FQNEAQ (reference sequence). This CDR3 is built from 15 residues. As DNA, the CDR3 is TGTGCCAGCAGCTTAGGGGGAGGCTCCCACAATGAGCAGTTCTTC. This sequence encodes CASSLGGGSHNEQFF.

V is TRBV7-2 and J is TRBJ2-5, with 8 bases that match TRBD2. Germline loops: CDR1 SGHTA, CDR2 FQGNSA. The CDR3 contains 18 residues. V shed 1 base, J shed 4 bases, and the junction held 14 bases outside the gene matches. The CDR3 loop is CASSLGGRSRAVGETQYF. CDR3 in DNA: TGTGCCAGCAGCTTAGGCGGGAGGTCTCGGGCTGTAGGAGAGACCCAGTACTTC.

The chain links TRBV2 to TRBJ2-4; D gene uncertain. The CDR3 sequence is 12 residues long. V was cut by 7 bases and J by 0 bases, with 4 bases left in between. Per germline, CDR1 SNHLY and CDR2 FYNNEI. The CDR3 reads CASTVAKNIQYF. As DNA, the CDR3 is TGTGCCAGCACGGTAGCCAAAAACATTCAGTACTTC. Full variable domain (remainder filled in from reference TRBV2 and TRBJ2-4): EPEVTQTPSHQVTQMGQEVILRCVPISNHLYFYWYRQILGQKVEFLVSFYNNEISEKSEIFDDQFSVERPDGSNFTLKIRSTKLEDSAMYFCASTVAKNIQYFGAGTRLSVL.

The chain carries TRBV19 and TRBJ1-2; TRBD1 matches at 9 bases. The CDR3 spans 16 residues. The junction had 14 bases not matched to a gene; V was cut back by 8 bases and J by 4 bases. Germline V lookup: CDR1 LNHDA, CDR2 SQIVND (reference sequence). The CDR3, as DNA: TGTGCCAGTGATCTCGGGACAGGGCCTTTCAGCTATGGCTACACCTTC. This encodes CASDLGTGPFSYGYTF.

CDR3 residues: CASSVWPEQFF. The CDR3, as DNA: TGTGCCAGCAGCGTATGGCCCGAGCAGTTCTTC. The V and J genes are TRBV9 and TRBJ2-1; D is unclear. The CDR3 covers 11 residues. Between the trimmed V and J ends, which lost 1 base and 10 bases, there was a span of 6 bases. Germline V gene lookup returns CDR1 SGDLS and CDR2 YYNGEE.

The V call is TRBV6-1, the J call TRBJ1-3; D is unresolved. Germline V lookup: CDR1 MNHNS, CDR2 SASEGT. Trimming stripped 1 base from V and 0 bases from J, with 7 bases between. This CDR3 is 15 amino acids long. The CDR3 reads CASSEGHYSGNTIYF. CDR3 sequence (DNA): TGTGCCAGCAGTGAAGGACATTACTCTGGAAACACCATATATTTT.

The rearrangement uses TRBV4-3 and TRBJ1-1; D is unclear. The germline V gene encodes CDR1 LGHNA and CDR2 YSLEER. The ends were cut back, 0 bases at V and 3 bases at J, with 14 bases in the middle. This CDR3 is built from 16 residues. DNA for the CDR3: TGCGCCAGCAGCCAAGACTTAGCAGAATCGGACACTGAAGCTTTCTTT. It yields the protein CASSQDLAESDTEAFF.

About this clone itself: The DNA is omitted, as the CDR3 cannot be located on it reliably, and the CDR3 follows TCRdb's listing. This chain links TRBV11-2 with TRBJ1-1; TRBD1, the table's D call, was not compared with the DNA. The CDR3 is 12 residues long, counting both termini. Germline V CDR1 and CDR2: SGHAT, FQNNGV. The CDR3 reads CASSLVGQGTFF.

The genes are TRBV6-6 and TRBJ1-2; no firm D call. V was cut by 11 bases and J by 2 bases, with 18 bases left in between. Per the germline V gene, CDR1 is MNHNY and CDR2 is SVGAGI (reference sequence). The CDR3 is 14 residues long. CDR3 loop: CAGGIPGSNYGYTF. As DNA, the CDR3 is TGTGCCGGAGGAATTCCGGGGAGCAACTATGGCTACACCTTC.

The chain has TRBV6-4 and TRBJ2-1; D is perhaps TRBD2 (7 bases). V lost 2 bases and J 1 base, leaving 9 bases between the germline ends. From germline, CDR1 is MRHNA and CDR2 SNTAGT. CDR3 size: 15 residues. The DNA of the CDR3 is TGTGCCAGCAGTGACAGGGGGGGTTCCTACAATGAGCAGTTCTTC. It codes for CASSDRGGSYNEQFF.

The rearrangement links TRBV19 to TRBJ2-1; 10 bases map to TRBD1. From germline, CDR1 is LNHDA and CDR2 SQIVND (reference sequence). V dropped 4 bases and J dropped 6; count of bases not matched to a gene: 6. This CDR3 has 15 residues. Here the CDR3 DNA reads TGTGCCAGTAGTACGAACCGGGACAGGGGCAATGAGCAGTTCTTC. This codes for CASSTNRDRGNEQFF.

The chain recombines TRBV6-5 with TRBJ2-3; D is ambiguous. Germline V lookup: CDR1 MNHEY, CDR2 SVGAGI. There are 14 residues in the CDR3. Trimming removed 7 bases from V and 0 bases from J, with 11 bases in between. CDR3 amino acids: CASTKAGSTDTQYF. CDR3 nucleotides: TGTGCCAGCACCAAGGCCGGGAGCACAGATACGCAGTATTTT.

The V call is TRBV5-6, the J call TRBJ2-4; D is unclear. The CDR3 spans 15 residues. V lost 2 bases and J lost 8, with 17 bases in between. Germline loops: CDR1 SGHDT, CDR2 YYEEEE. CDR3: CASSFVPGPTDIQYF. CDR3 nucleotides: TGTGCCAGCAGCTTCGTCCCGGGTCCGACGGACATTCAGTACTTC.

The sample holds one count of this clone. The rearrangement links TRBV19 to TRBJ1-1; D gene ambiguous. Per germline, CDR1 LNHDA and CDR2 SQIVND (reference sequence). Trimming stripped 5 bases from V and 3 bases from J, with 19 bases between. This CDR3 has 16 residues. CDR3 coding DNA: TGTGCCAGTAGTGTGGGTTGGGCTCCAGTAGACACTGAAGCTTTCTTT. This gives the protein CASSVGWAPVDTEAFF. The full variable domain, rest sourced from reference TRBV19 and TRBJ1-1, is DGGITQSPKYLFRKEGQNVTLSCEQNLNHDAMYWYRQDPGQGLRLIYYSQIVNDFQKGDIAEGYSVSREKKESFPLTVTSAQKNPTAFYLCASSVGWAPVDTEAFFGQGTRLTVV.

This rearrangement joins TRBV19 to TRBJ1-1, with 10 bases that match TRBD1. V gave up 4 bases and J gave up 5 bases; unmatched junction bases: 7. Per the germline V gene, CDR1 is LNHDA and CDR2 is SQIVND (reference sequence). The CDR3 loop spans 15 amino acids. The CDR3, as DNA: TGTGCCAGTAGTAGTATGGGGACAGGGGTAACTGAAGCTTTCTTT. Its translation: CASSSMGTGVTEAFF.

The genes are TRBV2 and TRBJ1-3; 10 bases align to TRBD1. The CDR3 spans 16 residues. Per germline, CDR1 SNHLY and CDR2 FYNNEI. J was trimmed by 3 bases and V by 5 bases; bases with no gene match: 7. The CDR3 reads CASSIRQGAFGNTIYF. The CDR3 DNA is TGTGCCAGCAGTATCAGACAGGGGGCATTTGGAAACACCATATATTTT.

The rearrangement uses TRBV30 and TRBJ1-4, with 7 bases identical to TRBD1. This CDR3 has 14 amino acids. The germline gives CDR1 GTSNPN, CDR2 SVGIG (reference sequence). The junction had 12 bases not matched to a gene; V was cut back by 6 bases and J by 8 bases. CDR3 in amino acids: CACLGDRPFEKLFF. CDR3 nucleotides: TGTGCCTGTCTCGGGGACAGACCTTTCGAAAAACTGTTTTTT.

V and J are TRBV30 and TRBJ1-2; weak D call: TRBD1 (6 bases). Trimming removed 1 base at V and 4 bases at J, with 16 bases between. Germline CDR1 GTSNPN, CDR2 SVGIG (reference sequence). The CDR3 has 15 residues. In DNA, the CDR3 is TGTGCCTGGAGTGCGTGGGGGGGGCGCCCCTATGGCTACACCTTC. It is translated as CAWSAWGGRPYGYTF.

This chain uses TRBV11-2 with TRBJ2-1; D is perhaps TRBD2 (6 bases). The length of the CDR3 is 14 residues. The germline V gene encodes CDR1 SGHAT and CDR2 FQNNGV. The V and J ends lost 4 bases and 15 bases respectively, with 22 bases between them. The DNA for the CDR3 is TGTGCCAGCAGCTCCGGTGACGGGAGCCCAGGCGGGTTCTTC. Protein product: CASSSGDGSPGGFF.

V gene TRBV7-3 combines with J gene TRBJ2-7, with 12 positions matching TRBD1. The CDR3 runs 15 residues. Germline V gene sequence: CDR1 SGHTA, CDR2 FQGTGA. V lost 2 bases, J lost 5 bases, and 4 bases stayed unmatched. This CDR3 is CASSLRDRGQDEQYF. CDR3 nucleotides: TGTGCCAGCAGCTTACGGGACAGGGGGCAAGACGAGCAGTACTTC.

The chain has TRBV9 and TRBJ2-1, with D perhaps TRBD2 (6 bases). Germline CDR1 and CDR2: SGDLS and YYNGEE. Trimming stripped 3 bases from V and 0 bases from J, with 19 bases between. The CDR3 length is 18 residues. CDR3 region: CASSDRDWSISSYNEQFF. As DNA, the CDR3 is TGTGCCAGCAGCGACCGGGACTGGTCAATCAGCTCCTACAATGAGCAGTTCTTC.

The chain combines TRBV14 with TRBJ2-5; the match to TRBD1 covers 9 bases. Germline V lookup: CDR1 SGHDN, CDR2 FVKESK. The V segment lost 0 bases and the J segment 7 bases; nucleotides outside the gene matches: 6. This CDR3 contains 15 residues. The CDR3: CASSQDRDREATQYF. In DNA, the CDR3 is TGTGCCAGCAGCCAAGATCGGGACAGGGAAGCGACCCAGTACTTC. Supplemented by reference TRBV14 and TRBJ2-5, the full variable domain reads EAGVTQFPSHSVIEKGQTVTLRCDPISGHDNLYWYRRVMGKEIKFLLHFVKESKQDESGMPNNRFLAERTGGTYSTLKVQPAELEDSGVYFCASSQDRDREATQYFGPGTRLLVL.

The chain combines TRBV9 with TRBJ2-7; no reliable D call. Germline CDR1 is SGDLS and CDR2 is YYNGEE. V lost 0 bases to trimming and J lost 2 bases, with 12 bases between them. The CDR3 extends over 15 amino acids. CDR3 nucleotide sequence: TGTGCCAGCAGCGTAGGGAGCCTAGGAACCTACGAGCAGTACTTC. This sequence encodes CASSVGSLGTYEQYF.

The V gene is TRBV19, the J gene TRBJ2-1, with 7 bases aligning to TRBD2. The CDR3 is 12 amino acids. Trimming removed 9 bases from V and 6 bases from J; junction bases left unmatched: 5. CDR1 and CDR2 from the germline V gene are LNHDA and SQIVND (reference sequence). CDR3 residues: CARAGTINEQFF. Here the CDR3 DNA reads TGTGCCAGAGCGGGAACGATCAATGAGCAGTTCTTC.

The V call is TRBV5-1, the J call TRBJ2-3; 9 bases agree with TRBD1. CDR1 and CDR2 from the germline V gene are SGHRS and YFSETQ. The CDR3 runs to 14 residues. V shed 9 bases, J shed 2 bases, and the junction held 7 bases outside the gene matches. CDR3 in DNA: TGCGCCACCAGGACAGGGGTTGACACAGATACGCAGTATTTT. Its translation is CATRTGVDTDTQYF. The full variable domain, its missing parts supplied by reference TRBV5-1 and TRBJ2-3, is KAGVTQTPRYLIKTRGQQVTLSCSPISGHRSVSWYQQTPGQGLQFLFEYFSETQRNKGNFPGRFSGRQFSNSRSEMNVSTLELGDSALYLCATRTGVDTDTQYFGPGTRLTVL.

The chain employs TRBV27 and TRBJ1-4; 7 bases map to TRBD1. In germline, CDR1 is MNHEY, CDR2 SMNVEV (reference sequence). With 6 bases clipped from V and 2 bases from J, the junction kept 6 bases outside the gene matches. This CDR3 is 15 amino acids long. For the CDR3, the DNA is TGTGCCAGCAGCCCTTCAGGGGGGACTAATGAAAAACTGTTTTTT. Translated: CASSPSGGTNEKLFF.

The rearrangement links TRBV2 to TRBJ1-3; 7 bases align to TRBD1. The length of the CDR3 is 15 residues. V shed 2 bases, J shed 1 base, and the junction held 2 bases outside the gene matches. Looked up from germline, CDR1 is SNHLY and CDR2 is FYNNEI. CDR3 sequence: CASSESGGSGNTIYF. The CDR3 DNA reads TGTGCCAGCAGTGAATCAGGGGGATCTGGAAACACCATATATTTT.

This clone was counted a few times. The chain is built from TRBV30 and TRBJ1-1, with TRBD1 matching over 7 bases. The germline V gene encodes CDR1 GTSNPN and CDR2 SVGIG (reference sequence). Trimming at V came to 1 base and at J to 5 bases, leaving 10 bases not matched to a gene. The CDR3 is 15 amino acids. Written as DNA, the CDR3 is TGTGCCTGGAGTGGCTACGAGACAGGGAGAACTGAAGCTTTCTTT. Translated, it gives CAWSGYETGRTEAFF.

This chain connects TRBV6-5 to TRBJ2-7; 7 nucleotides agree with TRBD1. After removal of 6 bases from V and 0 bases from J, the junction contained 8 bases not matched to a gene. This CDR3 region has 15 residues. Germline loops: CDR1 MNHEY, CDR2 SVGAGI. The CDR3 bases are TGTGCCAGCAGGCACACGACAGGGTACTCCTACGAGCAGTACTTC. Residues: CASRHTTGYSYEQYF.